This T cell receptor (beta chain) was retrieved from a study of T cells expressing NK-cell markers. Study details: The authors derived TCR beta repertoires from sorted CD3+CD56+NKG2C+, CD3+CD56+NKG2C- and CD3+CD56-NKG2C+ T cells.

The CDR3 totals 16 residues. CDR1 and CDR2 from the germline V gene are LNHDA and SQIVND (reference sequence). Regarding the study as a whole: The leading position in the CD3+CD56-NKG2C+ fraction of a handful of donors also went to these clonotypes. Certain NKG2C+ T cell clones were expanded, and their HCMV specificity remained unclear.

About this clonotype itself: Antigen specificity is unknown.

5'RACE template switching with UMIs generated TCR beta cDNA. TCRdb reprocessed the 5' RACE reads, keeping one entry per CDR3 protein, no DNA. The sample table includes 130,000 to 150,000 distinct CDR3 sequences. The sample was blood T cells: a sorted CD56 or NKG2C T cell subset, CD4+ or CD8+ T cells, or bulk PBMC T cells (not recorded which). This sequence was found in a young man in good health. The chain employs TRBV19 and TRBJ2-2; TCRdb's assignment of TRBD2 cannot be checked, as there is no DNA. The CDR3 reads CASSIGLAGPFGELFF.